In this sample, the clone carrying this T cell receptor beta chain turned up a few times. Antigen: not known. The sample originates from a study of beta chain features in type 1 diabetes. Study-level points and caveats: Within the patient group, naive, central memory and Treg TCRB repertoires appeared more similar to each other than within healthy donors. Significant though moderate, a shortening of TCRB CDR3s appeared in all four CD4+ subsets of Type 1 diabetes patients.

Every bit of the isolated RNA underwent reverse transcription, so sequencing read expressed TCRB transcripts. Here immunoSEQ multiplex PCR was the method, and the copy in TCRdb shows in-frame clones only, minus some. There are just over 450,000 clones in the sample; 30% occur only once, and around 0.065% lies in the top ten. Markers CD45RO/CCR7/CD25/CD127/CD95/CD27 served to sort CD4+ naive, central memory, regulatory and stem cell-like memory cells. Per germline, CDR1 GTSNPN and CDR2 SVGIG (reference sequence). This CDR3 is 16 amino acids long. V lost 0 bases, J lost 7 bases, and 12 bases stayed unmatched.

The sample consisted of naive CD4+ T cells from blood. V is TRBV30 and J is TRBJ2-1, with TRBD2 identical over 7 bases. The clonotype comes from a man in his late teens or twenties in good health. The CDR3 DNA reads TGTGCCTGGAGTGTACCTGGACTAGAAGAGGTGAATGAGCAGTTCTTC. It encodes CAWSVPGLEEVNEQFF.